The following is a TCR beta chain sequence with its context. Its antigen remains unidentified. No clone much larger than this one lies a single base away; base qualities are absent. In this study, focal radiation therapy paired with CTLA-4 blockade (ipilimumab) was tested in patients who had chemo-refractory metastatic non-small-cell lung cancer. The data were obtained in a study of radiotherapy plus CTLA-4 blockade in lung cancer listed by TCRdb under 2018. About the investigation overall: Objective responses were observed in 15% to 20% of enrolled patients, and disease control was achieved in roughly 30%. The paper's findings and limits, for the study overall: After treatment with radiotherapy and ipilimumab, TCR clones that originated in tumors expanded in peripheral blood. Increased serum interferon-beta after radiation, together with early dynamic changes in blood T cell clones, were reported to be the strongest predictors of response.

The receptor library was made with the immunoSEQ multiplex PCR assay. The source is immuneACCESS, and TCRdb retained only in-frame sequences with V and J called. Part of the clones is not carried over; for the studies checked, unresolved V genes explain less than half of this, and the remainder is unexplained. Recorded for this sample are over 100,000 clones; 90% of them occurred a single time. 6.9% of the sample rests with the top ten. The source is a human donor with non-small cell lung cancer that progressed on radiotherapy plus ipilimumab. The starting material was peripheral blood, obtained from a patient treated with radiotherapy plus ipilimumab.

The CDR3 corresponds to CASSPSFAGLSYNEQFF. The base sequence is TGTGCCAGCTCACCATCCTTCGCGGGACTAAGCTACAATGAGCAGTTCTTC. The sequence is built from TRBV18 and TRBJ2-1; 7 nucleotides in the junction match TRBD2. V is trimmed back by 2 bases and J by 3 bases, and the junction contains 10 bases that no gene match accounts for. From the cysteine up to the phenylalanine, the CDR3 has a length of 17 residues. The kept DNA is CDR3 alone, 51 bases in frame from the first base. CDR1 and CDR2, per the germline V gene, are KGHSH and LQKENI.